This T cell receptor (beta chain) was found in a study of CD8 T cells in ankylosing spondylitis. Whole-study findings and limits: Several of the motif variants were reported before in synovial fluid and blood from reactive arthritis. Within ankylosing spondylitis blood, a TCR beta motif made up of roughly eight highly homologous variants appeared to be characteristic. CD8+ by phenotype, disease-linked clones were relatively rare in peripheral blood. Enrichment of disease-linked clones was reportedly significant in matched ankylosing spondylitis synovial fluid.

This clonotype came up a few times. Antigen unknown. CDR1 and CDR2 (germline): SGHTA, FQGTGA. The V segment lost 5 bases and the J segment 5 bases; nucleotides outside the gene matches: 8. This CDR3 has 14 amino acids. Quantitative 5'-RACE with molecular barcodes produced the TCR beta libraries. MiXCR, applied by TCRdb to the 5' RACE reads, yields one record per CDR3 protein. Of about 480,000 distinct CDR3 sequences in the sample, roughly 18% are singletons; the top ten hold approximately 1%. J is TRBJ2-7 and V is TRBV7-3; 8 bases line up with TRBD2. Source material: blood, either unsorted or a sorted T cell fraction (not recorded which). The sequence was obtained from a male donor with ankylosing spondylitis. The chain's CDR3 is CASSPAGGVNEQYF. The CDR3 DNA reads as TGTGCCAGCAGCCCGGCGGGGGGCGTTAACGAGCAGTACTTC. Together with reference TRBV7-3 and TRBJ2-7, the CDR3 gives the full variable domain: GAGVSQTPSNKVTEKGKYVELRCDPISGHTALYWYRQSLGQGPEFLIYFQGTGAADDSGLPNDRFFAVRPEGSVSTLKIQRTERGDSAVYLCASSPAGGVNEQYFGPGTRLTVT.